This entry describes one T cell receptor beta chain. Its antigen has not been determined. The junction and the germline gene differ at one end; a read error may be behind it. Libraries were prepared through 5' RACE. Sequencing instrument: NextSeq 500. In the TCR library protocol, a unique molecular identifier was attached to each TCR cDNA molecule so that PCR and sequencing errors could be corrected. In the original analysis: Decombinator tools were used for TCR identification, UMI-based error correction and CDR3 extraction. Expanded TCRs were defined as those above a frequency of 2 per 1,000, corresponding to the top 1% of the tumor frequency distribution. Each repertoire was subsampled 100 times to 5,000 TCRs, after which Renyi diversity was computed with the R vegan package. To build CDR3 similarity networks, amino acid triplet string-kernel similarity was used, and CDR3s were connected when their pairwise similarity was above 0.82. TCRdb reprocessed the public reads (quality trimming at Q25 with fastp, clone calling with MiXCR) and kept in-frame beta chains. CDR3 protein duplicates are merged, each entry listing the most common genes and DNA. The V and J calls reflect TCRdb's pipeline rather than the authors' work. The sample table holds around 70,000 distinct CDR3 sequences, of which about 8.2% were seen once. 1.9% of the sample belongs to the ten largest clones.

This sample is part of a study of spatial heterogeneity in lung cancer (dated by TCRdb to between 2018 and 2021). Study-wide context: The donors were 72 patients from the lung TRACERx cohort who had early-stage, untreated non-small cell lung cancer. Follow-up PBMC samples were sequenced whenever available, and the median time to follow-up was around two years after resection. TCR alpha and beta repertoires were quantitatively compared across multiple tumor regions, matched nontumor lung and blood in non-small cell lung cancer. In the raw uncorrected reads, each unique combination of TCR and UMI appeared more than ten times on average. Nonsynonymous mutation counts, determined by whole-exome sequencing of tumor tissue, were related to features of the TCR repertoire. Beta-chain transcripts were consistently detected in greater numbers than alpha-chain transcripts, which likely reflects a higher abundance of beta-chain transcripts. At surgery, both alpha and beta chains were TCR-sequenced in fewer than 250 tumor regions, about 61 matched nontumor lung samples and 56 PBMC samples. Points the paper makes about the study in general: Additional single-cell paired TCR alpha and beta sequencing was considered necessary to confirm, at a functional level, the hypothesis that regional TCRs recognize regional mutations. Only 14 patients were included in comparisons of baseline and follow-up blood repertoires. Ubiquitous expanded tumor TCRs were detected in blood more often at tumor resection than at routine follow-up.

The CDR3 has 13 amino acids, counting the end cysteine and phenylalanine. Kept here is only the CDR3 DNA, which spans 39 bases and is read in frame from base 1. The germline V gene (reference sequence) gives CDR1 as SGHKS and CDR2 as YYEKEE. Explained via the paper, the time point label denotes: blood at routine non-recurrence follow-up after resection. Whole RNA extracted from tumor and nontumor lung tissue, or from cryopreserved PBMC samples, was used for TCR sequencing without cell sorting. Only patients with enough RNA available from two or more tumor regions were chosen for TCR sequencing. The sequence was collected from a female donor with early-stage non-small cell lung cancer. The starting material was PBMCs, obtained at follow-up. The rearranged chain carries TRBV5-5 and TRBJ2-7, and 7 junctional nucleotides match TRBD1. CDR3 sequence: CASSLARDRRPLF. The nucleotide sequence reads as follows: TGTGCCAGCAGCTTGGCCCGGGACAGACGCCCTCTCTTC.